One sample yielded the 25 T cell receptor beta chains listed below, sequenced in a study of T-cell memory formation after mild COVID-19. TCRdb recomputed calls from the 5' RACE reads with MiXCR, one row per CDR3 protein. Of some 68,000 distinct CDR3 sequences in the sample, 15% to 20% were seen once. The specimen was PBMCs or a T cell subset sorted from them (not recorded which). The receptors stem from an adult woman who had mild COVID-19 (a few samples of this study predate the infection). Cell type and time point are not known.

The chain has TRBV29-1 and TRBJ2-1; the match to TRBD1 covers 10 bases. With V trimmed by 5 bases and J by 4 bases, 8 bases remained unmatched. The germline V gene has CDR1 SQVTM and CDR2 ANQGSEA. This CDR3 has 15 residues. CDR3: CSVSEGTGVYNEQFF. The DNA for the CDR3 is TGCAGCGTTTCGGAGGGGACAGGGGTATACAATGAGCAGTTCTTC.

The CDR3 protein is CASSPRLAGGPGPYEQYF. As DNA, the CDR3 is TGTGCCAGCAGCCCCAGACTAGCGGGAGGACCGGGGCCCTACGAGCAGTACTTC. The chain joins TRBV7-6 to TRBJ2-7; 13 nucleotides match TRBD2. Unmatched junction bases numbered 12, after V lost 5 bases and J lost 2 bases. There are 18 residues in the CDR3. CDR1 and CDR2 from the germline V gene are SGHVS and FNYEAQ. Based on the CDR3 plus reference TRBV7-6 and TRBJ2-7, the full variable domain is GAGVSQSPRYKVTKRGQDVALRCDPISGHVSLYWYRQALGQGPEFLTYFNYEAQQDKSGLPNDRFSAERPEGSISTLTIQRTEQRDSAMYRCASSPRLAGGPGPYEQYFGPGTRLTVT.

V is TRBV29-1 and J is TRBJ1-2; D remains ambiguous. Trimming cost V 1 base and J 8 bases, with 11 bases left between them. CDR3 size: 12 residues. Germline-derived CDR1 and CDR2 are SQVTM and ANQGSEA. CDR3 DNA: TGCAGCGTTGAAGCCCATGAATGGGGCTACACCTTC. Translating it yields CSVEAHEWGYTF. Complete variable domain (other parts from reference TRBV29-1 and TRBJ1-2): SAVISQKPSRDICQRGTSLTIQCQVDSQVTMMFWYRQQPGQSLTLIATANQGSEATYESGFVIDKFPISRPNLTFSTLTVSNMSPEDSSIYLCSVEAHEWGYTFGSGTRLTVV.

This clonotype was recorded many times. This chain joins TRBV5-6 and TRBJ2-7; 7 bases match TRBD1. Germline-derived CDR1 and CDR2 are SGHDT and YYEEEE. The CDR3 sequence is 14 residues long. The V segment lost 4 bases and the J segment 2 bases; nucleotides outside the gene matches: 6. As DNA, the CDR3 is TGTGCCAGCAGCCAGGACAGGAGACCCTACGAGCAGTACTTC. Its translation: CASSQDRRPYEQYF. Complete variable domain (other parts from reference TRBV5-6 and TRBJ2-7): DAGVTQSPTHLIKTRGQQVTLRCSPKSGHDTVSWYQQALGQGPQFIFQYYEEEERQRGNFPDRFSGHQFPNYSSELNVNALLLGDSALYLCASSQDRRPYEQYFGPGTRLTVT.

The chain recombines TRBV6-2 or TRBV6-3 with TRBJ2-2; D remains unclear. The germline V gene encodes CDR1 MNHEY and CDR2 SVGEGT. The CDR3 has 15 amino acids. The V gene lost 6 bases and the J gene lost 3 bases, with 14 bases spanning the gap. Here the CDR3 DNA reads TGTGCCAGCAGGTTGGGTAGGGCCGACACCGGGGAGCTGTTTTTT. Amino acids: CASRLGRADTGELFF.

This clonotype occurred once. The rearrangement uses TRBV27 and TRBJ2-1; 7 positions agree with TRBD2. V was pared by 2 bases and J by 4 bases, with 5 bases of the junction left unmatched. The CDR3 is made up of 15 amino acids. CDR1 and CDR2 (germline): MNHEY, SMNVEV (reference sequence). The CDR3 spells CASSLVIGGYNEQFF. The CDR3 nucleotides are TGTGCCAGCAGTTTAGTTATCGGGGGGTACAATGAGCAGTTCTTC.

The sample holds many counts of this clonotype. The chain joins TRBV29-1 to TRBJ2-1; 11 bases match TRBD2. From germline, CDR1 is SQVTM and CDR2 ANQGSEA. The CDR3 extends over 15 amino acids. V lost 2 bases to trimming and J lost 8 bases; unmatched junction nucleotides: 8. The CDR3 spells CSVELVLAGGYEQFF. The CDR3 region has the DNA TGCAGCGTTGAACTCGTCCTAGCGGGGGGCTATGAGCAGTTCTTC.

This clonotype turned up a few times. The J gene is TRBJ2-5, the V gene TRBV10-2; D might be TRBD2 (5 bases). The CDR3 totals 14 residues. Trimming shortened V by 2 bases and J by 3 bases, and 10 bases separated the two germline ends. CDR1 and CDR2 from the germline V gene are WSHSY and SAAADI. The CDR3, as DNA: TGCGCCAGCAGTGAGGTTCGGGGAGAAGAGACCCAGTACTTC. Its translation: CASSEVRGEETQYF.

In its sample, this clonotype was seen a few times. This chain uses TRBV7-6 with TRBJ2-2; D possibly corresponds to TRBD2 (5 bases). Per germline, CDR1 SGHVS and CDR2 FNYEAQ. Trimming took off 3 bases at V and 3 bases at J, with 11 bases between the two ends. This CDR3 spans 15 amino acids. CDR3 amino acids: CASSLIRGDTGELFF. CDR3 in DNA: TGTGCCAGCAGCTTGATCCGGGGTGACACCGGGGAGCTGTTTTTT.

This clonotype was detected a few times. The chain joins TRBV13 to TRBJ2-1; TRBD1 might be the D (6 bases). The ends were cut back, 3 bases at V and 0 bases at J, with 6 bases in the middle. This CDR3 comprises 14 residues. CDR1 and CDR2 (germline): PRHDT, FYEKMQ (reference sequence). The CDR3, as DNA: TGTGCCAGCAGCTTGGGGGCCTCCTACAATGAGCAGTTCTTC. It is translated as CASSLGASYNEQFF.

The chain is built from TRBV2 and TRBJ1-5, with D possibly being TRBD1 (5 bases). The CDR3 loop spans 12 amino acids. The V gene's germline CDR1 is SNHLY and CDR2 FYNNEI. V was shortened by 6 bases and J by 6 bases, with 9 bases between the two germline ends. CDR3 nucleotide sequence: TGTGCCAGCAGCCCGGGGGGTCAGCCCCAGCATTTT. This gives the protein CASSPGGQPQHF.

The chain couples TRBV19 to TRBJ2-5; 16 nucleotides align to TRBD2. The V gene end was trimmed by 3 bases and the J gene end by 4 bases; junction bases not matched to a gene: 8. The germline gives CDR1 LNHDA, CDR2 SQIVND (reference sequence). The CDR3 totals 18 residues. CDR3 protein: CASSIPGLAGGPRETQYF. As DNA, the CDR3 is TGTGCCAGTAGTATCCCGGGACTAGCGGGAGGGCCCCGAGAGACCCAGTACTTC.

Only a few counts were recorded for this clonotype. The V and J genes are TRBV20-1 and TRBJ2-2, with 8 bases that match TRBD1. This CDR3 is 12 amino acids long. CDR1 DFQATT and CDR2 SNEGSKA come from the germline V gene (reference sequence). The CDR3 DNA follows: TGCTCGGGACAGGCGGACACCGGGGAGCTGTTTTTT. It codes for CSGQADTGELFF.

This clonotype was picked up many times. This chain connects TRBV9 to TRBJ2-3; a possible D gene is TRBD2 (5 bases). Germline CDR1 and CDR2: SGDLS and YYNGEE. This CDR3 contains 16 residues. The V end was cut by 4 bases, the J end by 2 bases, with 17 bases between. The CDR3 bases are TGTGCCAGCAGCACGAGAGGAGGACTCTCCACAGATACGCAGTATTTT. This codes for CASSTRGGLSTDTQYF.

The chain links TRBV7-9 to TRBJ2-7; 12 bases fit TRBD1. The germline V gene encodes CDR1 SEHNR and CDR2 FQNEAQ (reference sequence). CDR3 length: 20 amino acids. After removal of 6 bases from V and 2 bases from J, the junction contained 20 bases not matched to a gene. The chain's CDR3 is CASSLVPGTGGQSDPYEQYF. CDR3 bases: TGTGCCAGCAGTCTGGTGCCCGGGACAGGGGGCCAGTCAGACCCCTACGAGCAGTACTTC.

The rearrangement joins TRBV28 to TRBJ1-2; D gene ambiguous. The CDR3 consists of 13 residues. Trimming took 3 bases from V and 4 from J, leaving 9 bases between them. From germline, CDR1 is MDHEN and CDR2 SYDVKM. CDR3 sequence: CASSFGESYGYTF. In DNA form, the CDR3 reads TGTGCCAGCAGTTTCGGGGAAAGCTATGGCTACACCTTC.

This chain links TRBV7-9 with TRBJ2-2, with D uncertain. Germline loops: CDR1 SEHNR, CDR2 FQNEAQ (reference sequence). This CDR3 is built from 13 residues. The germline V and J ends were trimmed by 4 bases and 1 base, with 4 bases remaining between them. The CDR3 spells CASSSGNTGELFF. In DNA, the CDR3 is TGTGCCAGCAGCTCAGGGAACACCGGGGAGCTGTTTTTT.

This clonotype has a count of ten or more. The chain recombines TRBV29-1 with TRBJ2-7; D perhaps matches TRBD2 (6 bases). The CDR3 consists of 13 residues. Trimming removed 7 bases at V and 6 bases at J, with 19 bases between. The germline V gene encodes CDR1 SQVTM and CDR2 ANQGSEA. The CDR3 bases are TGCAGCGCCTCGGGCGGGATTCTACGCGAGCAGTACTTC. Translated: CSASGGILREQYF.

This clonotype was counted between two and nine times. V gene TRBV7-9 combines with J gene TRBJ2-3, with a weak D call TRBD1 (5 bases). Germline CDR1 is SEHNR and CDR2 is FQNEAQ (reference sequence). Trimming cost V 5 bases and J 5 bases, with 11 bases left between them. This CDR3 has 13 residues. CDR3 in DNA: TGTGCCAGCAGCGCGACGACAGAAGATACGCAGTATTTT. It encodes CASSATTEDTQYF. The whole variable domain, remainder taken from reference TRBV7-9 and TRBJ2-3, is DTGVSQNPRHKITKRGQNVTFRCDPISEHNRLYWYRQTLGQGPEFLTYFQNEAQLEKSRLLSDRFSAERPKGSFSTLEIQRTEQGDSAMYLCASSATTEDTQYFGPGTRLTVL.

This clonotype was recorded at least ten times. The chain recombines TRBV5-1 with TRBJ1-1; no definite D call. The CDR3 length is 12 residues. Germline V gene lookup returns CDR1 SGHRS and CDR2 YFSETQ. Between the trimmed V and J ends, which lost 3 bases and 2 bases, there was a span of 5 bases. The chain's CDR3 is CASSSINTEAFF. The DNA for the CDR3 is TGCGCCAGCAGCTCGATCAACACTGAAGCTTTCTTT.

The chain has TRBV7-6 and TRBJ2-7, with TRBD2 identical over 11 bases. This CDR3 comprises 16 residues. With V trimmed by 1 base and J by 7 bases, 9 bases remained unmatched. Germline CDR1 reads SGHVS; CDR2 reads FNYEAQ. The CDR3 is CASSLELAGALGEQYF. CDR3 bases: TGTGCCAGCAGCTTAGAACTAGCGGGAGCCCTCGGGGAGCAGTACTTC.

V is TRBV7-3 and J is TRBJ2-7; D is tentatively TRBD1 or TRBD2 (5 bases each). The CDR3 consists of 13 residues. Per the germline V gene, CDR1 is SGHTA and CDR2 is FQGTGA. V was shortened by 2 bases and J by 3 bases, with 8 bases between the two germline ends. The CDR3 sequence is CASSLGDHYEQYF. The DNA of the CDR3 is TGTGCCAGCAGCTTAGGGGACCACTACGAGCAGTACTTC.

The chain couples TRBV7-9 to TRBJ2-2, with D possibly matching TRBD2 (6 bases). Germline V gene sequence: CDR1 SEHNR, CDR2 FQNEAQ (reference sequence). The CDR3 sequence is 17 residues long. V lost 4 bases and J 8 bases, leaving 23 bases between the germline ends. The CDR3 reads CASSSTMGTHPGGELFF. The CDR3 DNA sequence: TGTGCCAGCAGCTCCACCATGGGGACTCACCCCGGGGGGGAGCTGTTTTTT.

This clonotype was seen more than once but under ten times. V is TRBV4-1 and J is TRBJ2-7, with a tentative D call TRBD2 (6 bases). The CDR3 has 14 amino acids. CDR1 is MGHRA, CDR2 YSYEKL, per germline. V was clipped by 1 base and J by 4 bases, with 11 bases between them. The CDR3 reads CASSQAGVGYEQYF. The CDR3 DNA sequence: TGCGCCAGCAGCCAAGCGGGGGTCGGGTACGAGCAGTACTTC.

The chain carries TRBV13 and TRBJ2-3; 7 bases map to TRBD1. The germline gives CDR1 PRHDT, CDR2 FYEKMQ (reference sequence). The CDR3 length is 17 residues. Losses at the gene ends were 5 bases for V and 5 bases for J; bases not matched to a gene: 16. The CDR3: CASSTRDSPDRGDTQYF. Written as DNA, the CDR3 is TGTGCCAGCAGCACCAGGGACAGTCCTGACCGAGGAGATACGCAGTATTTT.